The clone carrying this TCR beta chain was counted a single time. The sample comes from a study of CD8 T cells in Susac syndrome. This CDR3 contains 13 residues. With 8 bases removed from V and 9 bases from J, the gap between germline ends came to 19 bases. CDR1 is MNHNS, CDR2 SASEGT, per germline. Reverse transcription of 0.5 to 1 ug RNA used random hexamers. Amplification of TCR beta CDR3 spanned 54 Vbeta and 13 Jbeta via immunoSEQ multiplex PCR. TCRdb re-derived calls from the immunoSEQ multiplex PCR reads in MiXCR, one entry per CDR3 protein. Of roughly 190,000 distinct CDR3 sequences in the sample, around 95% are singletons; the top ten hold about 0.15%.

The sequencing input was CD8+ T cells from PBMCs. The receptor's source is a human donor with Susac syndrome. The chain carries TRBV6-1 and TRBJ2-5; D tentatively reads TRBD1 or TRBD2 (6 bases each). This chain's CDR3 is CASSWWGAQAQYF. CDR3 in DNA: TGTGCCAGCTCATGGTGGGGGGCGCAGGCCCAGTACTTC.